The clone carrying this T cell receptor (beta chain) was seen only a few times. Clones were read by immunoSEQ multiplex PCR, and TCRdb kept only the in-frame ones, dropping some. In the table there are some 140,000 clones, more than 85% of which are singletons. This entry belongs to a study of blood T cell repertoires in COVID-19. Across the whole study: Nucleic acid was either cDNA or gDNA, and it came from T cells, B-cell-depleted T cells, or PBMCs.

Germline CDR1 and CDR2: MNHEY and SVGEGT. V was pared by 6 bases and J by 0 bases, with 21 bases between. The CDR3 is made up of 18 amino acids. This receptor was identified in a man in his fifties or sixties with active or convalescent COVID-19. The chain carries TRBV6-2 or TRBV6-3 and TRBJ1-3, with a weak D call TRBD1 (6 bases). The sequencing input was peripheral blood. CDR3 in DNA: TGTGCCAGCAGCGAGGACGCAGGGGCGATGAGCTCTGGAAACACCATATATTTT. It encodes CASSEDAGAMSSGNTIYF.